The T cell receptor beta chain described here comes from a study of vaccination effects on CD4 cells after COVID-19. Viral peptide pool expansion of antigen-specific CD4+ T cells preceded sequencing in the ViraFEST assay. The culture ran for 9 to 11 days, and then CD4+ T cells were isolated. None of the vaccinated had previously contracted SARS-CoV-2, and their nucleocapsid antibodies tested negative. About this clone: Antigen: not known.

Assay used: immunoSEQ multiplex PCR; TCRdb lists only in-frame clones, some missing. The sample has approximately 30,000 clones, around 75% seen once. The length of the CDR3 is 13 residues. V shed 7 bases and J shed 7 bases, with 14 bases lying between them. CDR1 MNHEY and CDR2 SMNVEV come from the germline V gene (reference sequence). The chain joins TRBV27 to TRBJ2-1; D gene uncertain. The source was CD4+ T cells from PBMCs cultured with SARS-CoV-2 spike peptides, collected before COVID-19 vaccination. The sequence was obtained from a human donor who received a COVID-19 vaccine. In DNA form, the CDR3 reads TGTGCCAGCACTCCTTTGGGGAAGAATGAGCAGTTCTTC. This sequence encodes CASTPLGKNEQFF.